The T cell receptor (beta chain) under discussion was sequenced for a study of OX40 agonist ivuxolimab in advanced cancers. Turning to this clone: What it binds is unknown.

TCRdb's copy holds only in-frame clones and misses some; the assay was immunoSEQ multiplex PCR. Of roughly 62,000 clones in the sample, about 83% were seen once. Study-wide points: Among the lowest levels of clonal expansion were found in partial responders at 0.1-3.0 mg/kg.

The V and J ends lost 5 bases and 5 bases respectively, with 16 bases between them. This CDR3 has 14 residues. Germline CDR1 and CDR2: SQVTM and ANQGSEA. The receptor was isolated from an adult with an advanced solid tumor such as melanoma, head and neck, liver or kidney cancer. The chain has TRBV29-1 and TRBJ2-1, with D possibly called TRBD1 or TRBD2 (5 bases each). This specimen consisted of CD4+ or CD8+ T cells sorted from blood, obtained in a trial of the OX40 agonist ivuxolimab. The CDR3 sequence: CSVSRPGADNEQFF. The CDR3 coding sequence is TGCAGCGTTTCCCGACCCGGGGCAGACAATGAGCAGTTCTTC.